These 3 T cell receptor beta chains were all obtained from the same sample, sequenced in a study of beta chain features in type 1 diabetes. The antigens for these receptors are not known. The isolated RNA, all of it, was reverse transcribed, so expressed TCRB transcripts were what got sequenced. Clones were sequenced by immunoSEQ multiplex PCR, and TCRdb holds only the in-frame ones, with some missing. This table holds under 350,000 clones, 20% to 25% found once. Findings of the study overall: Type 1 diabetes patients showed a moderate but significant shortening of TCRB CDR3s in all four CD4+ subsets.

The sample was naive CD4+ T cells from blood. These receptors came from a woman between 25 and 40 years old with type 1 diabetes.

This clone appeared a few times. The chain joins TRBV13 to TRBJ2-5; 8 bases are shared with TRBD2. Germline CDR1 PRHDT, CDR2 FYEKMQ (reference sequence). This CDR3 comprises 14 residues. The V segment lost 4 bases and the J segment 9 bases; nucleotides outside the gene matches: 10. The CDR3 coding sequence is TGTGCCAGCAGCTCCCGGGAGGGCGGCAGGCCCCAGTACTTC. This gives the protein CASSSREGGRPQYF.

The chain is built from TRBV5-1 and TRBJ2-7; TRBD1 is a possible D gene (6 bases). The length of the CDR3 is 13 residues. V lost 4 bases to trimming and J lost 5 bases, with 13 bases between them. Germline V CDR1 and CDR2: SGHRS, YFSETQ. CDR3 DNA: TGCGCCAGCAGCGCCCCAGGGGTCCACGAGCAGTACTTC. It is translated as CASSAPGVHEQYF.

The chain combines TRBV5-1 with TRBJ2-3; D might be TRBD2 (5 bases). The germline V gene encodes CDR1 SGHRS and CDR2 YFSETQ. V lost 3 bases and J lost 4, with 15 bases in between. The CDR3 is 15 amino acids. The CDR3 DNA reads as TGCGCCAGCAGCTCGAGGGAGATTGACGCAGATACGCAGTATTTT. Translating gives CASSSREIDADTQYF.